Each of the 24 T cell receptor beta chains below was sequenced from the same sample in a study of T cell repertoires in cytomegalovirus infection. TCRdb reanalysed the reads using MiXCR and keeps one entry per CDR3 protein. The table records over 300,000 distinct CDR3 sequences, roughly a sixth of them present only once. The sequencing input was PBMCs. Source of these receptors: a human donor in good health (CMV status not recorded). Some clones in this sample may be carry-over from other donors' samples.

J is TRBJ1-5 and V is TRBV28, with unresolved D. Germline CDR1 reads MDHEN; CDR2 reads SYDVKM. The CDR3 runs 16 residues. V lost 3 bases, J lost 3 bases, and 15 bases lay in between. The CDR3 sequence is CASSLGAAVYNQPQHF. In nucleotides, the CDR3 is TGTGCCAGCAGTTTGGGCGCTGCGGTCTACAATCAGCCCCAGCATTTT.

A few counts support this clonotype. The chain uses TRBV7-9 and TRBJ1-2, with a weak D call TRBD1 (5 bases). The germline V gene encodes CDR1 SEHNR and CDR2 FQNEAQ (reference sequence). Deletions cut 3 bases from V and 7 bases from J, with 9 bases between. This CDR3 has 12 residues. In DNA form, the CDR3 reads TGTGCCAGCAGCTTTTCAGGGTCTGGCTACACCTTC. This gives the protein CASSFSGSGYTF.

Many counts were recorded for this clonotype. V and J are TRBV7-9 and TRBJ1-2; 8 bases agree with TRBD1. CDR1 and CDR2 (germline): SEHNR, FQNEAQ (reference sequence). Trimming at V came to 5 bases and at J to 4 bases, leaving 6 bases not matched to a gene. The CDR3 contains 14 residues. The CDR3 loop reads CASSLTGTGYGYTF. Written as DNA, the CDR3 is TGTGCCAGCAGCCTGACTGGGACAGGCTATGGCTACACCTTC.

V and J are TRBV4-1 and TRBJ1-1; D not resolved. Trimming cost V 0 bases and J 4 bases, with 12 bases left between them. Germline V lookup: CDR1 MGHRA, CDR2 YSYEKL. CDR3 size: 15 residues. CDR3 in amino acids: CASSQDQDPGTEAFF. The CDR3, as DNA: TGCGCCAGCAGCCAAGATCAAGACCCGGGCACTGAAGCTTTCTTT.

This clonotype was seen more than once but under ten times. DNA of the CDR3: TGTGCCAGCAGCCAAGATACGGCAGGGCGCACAGATACGCAGTATTTT. Its translation: CASSQDTAGRTDTQYF. The chain uses TRBV14 and TRBJ2-3, with D maybe TRBD1 (5 bases). The germline gives CDR1 SGHDN, CDR2 FVKESK. The CDR3 extends over 16 amino acids. Deletions cut 0 bases from V and 1 base from J, with 11 bases between. The full variable domain, in which reference TRBV14 and TRBJ2-3 provide the parts outside the CDR3, is EAGVTQFPSHSVIEKGQTVTLRCDPISGHDNLYWYRRVMGKEIKFLLHFVKESKQDESGMPNNRFLAERTGGTYSTLKVQPAELEDSGVYFCASSQDTAGRTDTQYFGPGTRLTVL.

This clonotype showed up just a few times. The rearrangement links TRBV7-6 to TRBJ2-5, with D possibly being TRBD2 (5 bases). The CDR3 contains 16 residues. Germline-derived CDR1 and CDR2 are SGHVS and FNYEAQ. V was trimmed by 2 bases and J by 7 bases, leaving 20 bases between them. In DNA, the CDR3 is TGTGCCAGCAGCTTATCGGGAACTATCTACCGCGGGACCCAGTACTTC. Protein: CASSLSGTIYRGTQYF.

The chain has TRBV20-1 and TRBJ2-1; 12 nucleotides match TRBD2. Per germline, CDR1 DFQATT and CDR2 SNEGSKA (reference sequence). Trimming at V came to 5 bases and at J to 10 bases, leaving 9 bases not matched to a gene. This CDR3 has 14 residues. The CDR3 loop is CSAAPASGGGEQFF. As DNA, the CDR3 is TGCAGTGCTGCACCGGCTAGCGGGGGGGGGGAGCAGTTCTTC.

V usage is TRBV7-7 and J usage is TRBJ2-5, with D perhaps TRBD2 (5 bases). CDR1 is SSHAT, CDR2 FNYEAQ, per germline (reference sequence). CDR3 length: 11 residues. The CDR3 loop reads CATGNQETQYF. As DNA, the CDR3 is TGTGCTACGGGAAACCAAGAGACCCAGTACTTC.

Of note for this clonotype: A much larger clone differs from this one at a single base, so this may be a read error. This chain connects TRBV7-9 to TRBJ2-1, with D uncertain. Trimming stripped 5 bases from V and 8 bases from J, with 19 bases between. The CDR3 length is 15 residues. Germline V gene lookup returns CDR1 SEHNR and CDR2 FQNEAQ (reference sequence). The CDR3 loop is CASSTRGLLMDEQFF. As DNA, the CDR3 is TGTGCCAGCAGCACCCGTGGGCTGCTTATGGATGAGCAGTTCTTC.

This clonotype was seen ten or more times. V gene TRBV19 combines with J gene TRBJ1-2; TRBD1 aligns across 8 bases. This CDR3 has 15 amino acids. V lost 7 bases and J lost 0; bases outside the gene matches: 7. Germline lookup yields CDR1 LNHDA and CDR2 SQIVND (reference sequence). The CDR3: CASTPGTGANYGYTF. The CDR3 bases are TGTGCCAGTACCCCGGGGACAGGAGCTAACTATGGCTACACCTTC.

CDR3 region: CASSYSGINNEQFF. The CDR3 DNA follows: TGTGCCAGCAGTTACTCCGGGATTAACAATGAGCAGTTCTTC. The rearrangement links TRBV6-6 to TRBJ2-1; D may be TRBD2 (5 bases). V dropped 0 bases and J dropped 5 bases, with 8 bases sitting between them. The CDR3 has 14 residues. The germline CDR1 and CDR2 sequences are MNHNY and SVGAGI (reference sequence).

This clonotype has a count of ten or more. The chain links TRBV7-2 to TRBJ2-7; no clear D. Deletions cut 5 bases from V and 7 bases from J, with 21 bases between. The CDR3 loop spans 15 amino acids. Germline values: CDR1 SGHTA, CDR2 FQGNSA. This chain's CDR3 is CASSTNVGVGLEQYF. The DNA of the CDR3 is TGTGCCAGCAGCACAAACGTAGGTGTAGGGTTGGAGCAGTACTTC. Full variable domain (remainder filled in from reference TRBV7-2 and TRBJ2-7): GAGVSQSPSNKVTEKGKDVELRCDPISGHTALYWYRQSLGQGLEFLIYFQGNSAPDKSGLPSDRFSAERTGGSVSTLTIQRTQQEDSAVYLCASSTNVGVGLEQYFGPGTRLTVT.

The chain employs TRBV7-6 and TRBJ1-6; D is possibly TRBD1 (5 bases). CDR3 length: 12 residues. CDR1 is SGHVS and CDR2 is FNYEAQ in the germline V gene. Trimming cost V 5 bases and J 8 bases, with 7 bases left between them. In DNA form, the CDR3 reads TGTGCCAGCAGCCAACAGGATTCACCCCTCCACTTT. Amino acids: CASSQQDSPLHF.

The chain couples TRBV2 to TRBJ2-5; the match to TRBD2 covers 10 bases. This CDR3 has 14 residues. Trimming cost V 6 bases and J 3 bases; bases outside gene matches: 4. The germline V gene encodes CDR1 SNHLY and CDR2 FYNNEI. DNA for the CDR3: TGTGCCAGCAGCGGGACTAGCGAGAAAGAGACCCAGTACTTC. Residues: CASSGTSEKETQYF.

This clonotype occurred a few times. The chain recombines TRBV2 with TRBJ1-5; D is undetermined. Trimming shortened V by 6 bases and J by 7 bases, and 16 bases separated the two germline ends. The CDR3 contains 14 residues. CDR1 SNHLY and CDR2 FYNNEI come from the germline V gene. The CDR3 DNA follows: TGTGCCAGCAGCCCCCTCCGGGAGGACCAGCCCCAGCATTTT. Amino acids: CASSPLREDQPQHF.

This clonotype was picked up many times. The CDR3 DNA reads as TGTGCCAGCAGCTCAACCGGGACAGTTGATCAGCCCCAGCATTTT. It translates to CASSSTGTVDQPQHF. The chain recombines TRBV11-2 with TRBJ1-5; 7 bases are shared with TRBD1. The CDR3 runs to 15 residues. Germline assignment: CDR1 SGHAT and CDR2 FQNNGV. V was pared by 4 bases and J by 5 bases, with 8 bases of the junction left unmatched.

This clonotype has only a few counts. The chain joins TRBV2 to TRBJ2-7; 7 nucleotides line up with TRBD1. The CDR3 is made up of 14 amino acids. CDR1 is SNHLY and CDR2 is FYNNEI in the germline V gene. Trimming took 6 bases from V and 0 from J; bases not matched to a gene: 5. The CDR3 is CASRGDSYSYEQYF. The CDR3 DNA sequence: TGTGCCAGCAGGGGGGACAGTTACTCCTACGAGCAGTACTTC.

CDR3 protein: CSARRVSSEAFF. The CDR3 bases are TGCAGTGCTAGACGGGTAAGCAGTGAAGCTTTCTTT. The genes are TRBV20-1 and TRBJ1-1; the D is unclear. CDR1 is DFQATT, CDR2 SNEGSKA, per germline (reference sequence). V dropped 2 bases and J dropped 7 bases, with 11 bases sitting between them. This CDR3 is built from 12 residues.

This clonotype was counted at least ten times. CDR3 nucleotide sequence: TGTGCCAGCAGCCTCCACCGGGACGGAGGCACAGATACGCAGTATTTT. It yields the protein CASSLHRDGGTDTQYF. The chain is built from TRBV7-6 and TRBJ2-3, with D possibly called TRBD1 or TRBD2 (5 bases each). V was cut by 5 bases and J by 1 base, with 16 bases left in between. Germline-derived CDR1 and CDR2 are SGHVS and FNYEAQ. The CDR3 runs 16 residues.

The chain is built from TRBV28 and TRBJ2-1, with a tentative D call TRBD2 (6 bases). The ends were cut back, 6 bases at V and 2 bases at J, with 14 bases in the middle. CDR3 length equals 15 residues. Looked up from germline, CDR1 is MDHEN and CDR2 is SYDVKM. CDR3 residues: CASSLLTRAYNEQFF. The CDR3, as DNA: TGTGCCAGCAGCCTGCTGACTAGGGCCTACAATGAGCAGTTCTTC.

This clonotype was detected a few times. The chain is built from TRBV28 and TRBJ2-5, with 13 nucleotides matching TRBD2. The CDR3 runs 16 residues. Germline CDR1 is MDHEN and CDR2 is SYDVKM. Trimming at V came to 5 bases and at J to 4 bases, leaving 7 bases not matched to a gene. CDR3 region: CASSKLAGGPRETQYF. The CDR3 coding sequence is TGTGCCAGCAGTAAACTAGCGGGGGGGCCTAGAGAGACCCAGTACTTC. The variable domain in full, with the rest retrieved from reference TRBV28 and TRBJ2-5, is DVKVTQSSRYLVKRTGEKVFLECVQDMDHENMFWYRQDPGLGLRLIYFSYDVKMKEKGDIPEGYSVSREKKERFSLILESASTNQTSMYLCASSKLAGGPRETQYFGPGTRLLVL.

The chain links TRBV20-1 to TRBJ1-4; D is unclear. Germline values: CDR1 DFQATT, CDR2 SNEGSKA (reference sequence). V gave up 0 bases and J gave up 10 bases, with 12 bases separating them. This CDR3 is built from 13 residues. The CDR3 is CSARDSGGRKLFF. The CDR3 DNA sequence: TGCAGTGCTAGAGATAGTGGCGGAAGAAAACTGTTTTTT.

At least ten counts were recorded for this clonotype. V is TRBV4-3 and J is TRBJ1-4; 8 bases are a match to TRBD1. The CDR3 runs to 19 residues. Trimming took 0 bases from V and 4 from J; bases not matched to a gene: 13. Germline V lookup: CDR1 LGHNA, CDR2 YSLEER. CDR3: CASSQDGGQGAQGNEKLFF. Here the CDR3 DNA reads TGCGCCAGCAGCCAAGATGGCGGGCAGGGGGCGCAGGGTAATGAAAAACTGTTTTTT.

This clonotype was recorded only once. This rearrangement joins TRBV4-1 to TRBJ2-1; tentative D call: TRBD1 (7 bases). The ends were cut back, 1 base at V and 2 bases at J, with 18 bases in the middle. The CDR3 has 18 amino acids. Germline assignment: CDR1 MGHRA and CDR2 YSYEKL. CDR3 sequence reads: CASSQVPNAGTAYNEQFF. The CDR3 bases are TGCGCCAGCAGCCAAGTCCCGAATGCGGGGACAGCCTACAATGAGCAGTTCTTC.